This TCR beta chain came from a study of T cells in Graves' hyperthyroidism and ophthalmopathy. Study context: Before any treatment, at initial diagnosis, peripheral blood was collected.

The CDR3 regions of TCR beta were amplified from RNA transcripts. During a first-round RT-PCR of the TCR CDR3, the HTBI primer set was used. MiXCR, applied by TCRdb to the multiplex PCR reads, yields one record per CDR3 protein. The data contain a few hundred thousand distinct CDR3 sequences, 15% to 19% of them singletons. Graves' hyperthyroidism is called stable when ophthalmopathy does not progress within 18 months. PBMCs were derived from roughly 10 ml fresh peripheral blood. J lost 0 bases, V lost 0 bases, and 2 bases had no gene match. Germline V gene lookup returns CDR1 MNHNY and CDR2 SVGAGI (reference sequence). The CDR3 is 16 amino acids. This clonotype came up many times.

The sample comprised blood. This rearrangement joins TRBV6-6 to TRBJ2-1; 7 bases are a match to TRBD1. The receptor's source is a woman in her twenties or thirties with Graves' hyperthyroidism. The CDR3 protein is CASSYSGTASYNEQFF. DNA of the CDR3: TGTGCCAGCAGTTACTCCGGGACAGCCTCCTACAATGAGCAGTTCTTC.